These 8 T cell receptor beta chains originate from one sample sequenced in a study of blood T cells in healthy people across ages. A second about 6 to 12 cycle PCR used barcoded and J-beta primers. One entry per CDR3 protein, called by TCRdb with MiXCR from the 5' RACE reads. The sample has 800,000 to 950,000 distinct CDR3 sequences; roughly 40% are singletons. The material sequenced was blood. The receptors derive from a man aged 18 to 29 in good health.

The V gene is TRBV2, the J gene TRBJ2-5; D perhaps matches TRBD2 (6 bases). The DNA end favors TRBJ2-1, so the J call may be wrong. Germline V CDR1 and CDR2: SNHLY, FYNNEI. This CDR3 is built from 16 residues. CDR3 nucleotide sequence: TGTGCCAGGTCCCCGGCGCGGGGAAAACTACAAGAGACCCAGTTCTTC. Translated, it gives CARSPARGKLQETQFF.

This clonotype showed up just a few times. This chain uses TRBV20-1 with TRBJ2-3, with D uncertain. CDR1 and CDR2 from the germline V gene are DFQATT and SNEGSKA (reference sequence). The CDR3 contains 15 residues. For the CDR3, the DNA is TGCAGCATCCCCGCTTCGGCCCACCGCACAGATACGCAGTATTTT. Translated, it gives CSIPASAHRTDTQYF.

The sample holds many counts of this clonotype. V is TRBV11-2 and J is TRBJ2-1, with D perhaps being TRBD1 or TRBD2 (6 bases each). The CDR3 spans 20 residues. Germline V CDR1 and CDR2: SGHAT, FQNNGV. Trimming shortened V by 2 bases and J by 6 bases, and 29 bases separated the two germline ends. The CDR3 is CASSLTGGGTLRKWGNEQFF. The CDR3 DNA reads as TGTGCCAGCAGCTTAACCGGAGGAGGGACACTACGAAAATGGGGCAATGAGCAGTTCTTC.

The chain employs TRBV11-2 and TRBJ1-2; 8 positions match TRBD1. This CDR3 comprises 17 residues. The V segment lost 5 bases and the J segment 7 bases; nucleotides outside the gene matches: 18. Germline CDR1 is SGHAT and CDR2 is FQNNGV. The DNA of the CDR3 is TGTGCCAGCAGCCCCGTTTACCTTGACAGGGGCCGCAGTGGCTACACCTTC. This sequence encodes CASSPVYLDRGRSGYTF.

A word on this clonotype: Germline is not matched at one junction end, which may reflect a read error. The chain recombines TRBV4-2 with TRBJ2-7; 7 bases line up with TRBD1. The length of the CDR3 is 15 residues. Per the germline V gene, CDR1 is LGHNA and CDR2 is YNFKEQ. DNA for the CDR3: TGTACCAGCAGCCAAAGAGGGGACAGCCCCTACGAGCAGTACTTC. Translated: CTSSQRGDSPYEQYF.

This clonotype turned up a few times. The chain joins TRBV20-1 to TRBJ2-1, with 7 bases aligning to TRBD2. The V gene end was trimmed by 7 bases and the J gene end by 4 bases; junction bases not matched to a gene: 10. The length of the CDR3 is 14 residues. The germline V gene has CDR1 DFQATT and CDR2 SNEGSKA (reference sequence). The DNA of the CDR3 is TGCAGTGGGGAAAGGGTAGCGGGTTACAATGAGCAGTTCTTC. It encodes CSGERVAGYNEQFF.

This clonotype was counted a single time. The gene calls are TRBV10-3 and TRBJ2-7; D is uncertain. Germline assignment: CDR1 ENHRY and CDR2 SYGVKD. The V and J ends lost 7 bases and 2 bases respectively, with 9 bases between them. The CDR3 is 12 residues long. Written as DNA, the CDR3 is TGTGCCATCACGTCGGATCCCTACGAGCAGTACTTC. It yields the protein CAITSDPYEQYF.

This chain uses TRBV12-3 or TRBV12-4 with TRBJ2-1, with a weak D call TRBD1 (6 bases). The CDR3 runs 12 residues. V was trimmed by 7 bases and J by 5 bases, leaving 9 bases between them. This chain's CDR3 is CASKGDHNEQFF. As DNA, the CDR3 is TGTGCCAGCAAGGGGGACCACAATGAGCAGTTCTTC.